Presented here are 28 T cell receptor beta chains from one specimen sequenced in a study of Siglec-9 on CD8 T cells in melanoma. Repertoires were generated with immunoSEQ multiplex PCR, while TCRdb's copy carries only in-frame clones and drops some. The table lists around 39,000 clones, about 86% of them singletons. The sequencing input was Siglec-9- CD8+ T cells sorted from blood. Receptors originate from a human donor in good health.

V gene TRBV27 combines with J gene TRBJ1-1; tentatively, D is TRBD1 (6 bases). V was pared by 3 bases and J by 3 bases, with 8 bases between. CDR3 size: 13 residues. From germline, CDR1 is MNHEY and CDR2 SMNVEV (reference sequence). CDR3 sequence (DNA): TGTGCCAGCAGTTTGGGGGCTCACACTGAAGCTTTCTTT. Protein sequence: CASSLGAHTEAFF.

V usage is TRBV29-1 and J usage is TRBJ2-5, with 7 bases aligning to TRBD1. In germline, CDR1 is SQVTM, CDR2 ANQGSEA. This CDR3 has 12 residues. Trimming removed 5 bases from V and 7 bases from J; junction bases left unmatched: 7. The CDR3 sequence: CSVFTGVGTQYF. The CDR3 DNA follows: TGCAGCGTTTTCACAGGGGTGGGGACCCAGTACTTC.

There are a few counts of this clone. This chain joins TRBV10-1 and TRBJ1-1; D ambiguous. Germline V gene lookup returns CDR1 WNHNN and CDR2 SYGVQD (reference sequence). V was shortened by 3 bases and J by 6 bases, with 5 bases between the two germline ends. This CDR3 spans 11 amino acids. CDR3 protein: CASSDDAEAFF. CDR3 coding DNA: TGCGCCAGCAGTGACGACGCTGAAGCTTTCTTT.

This chain connects TRBV6-5 to TRBJ2-2, with D possibly TRBD1 on 6 matching bases. The CDR3 length is 11 residues. V gave up 10 bases and J gave up 5 bases, with 8 bases separating them. Germline V lookup: CDR1 MNHEY, CDR2 SVGAGI. The CDR3 nucleotides read TGTGCCACCCAGGGGACCGGGGAGCTGTTTTTT. Protein: CATQGTGELFF.

This chain links TRBV19 with TRBJ1-1; no reliable D call. There are 13 residues in the CDR3. Germline V gene data show CDR1 as LNHDA and CDR2 as SQIVND (reference sequence). The V end lost 1 base, the J end lost 1 base, and 4 bases lay between the germline ends. CDR3 DNA: TGTGCCAGTAGTATAGTTGCGAACACTGAAGCTTTCTTT. Translated, it gives CASSIVANTEAFF.

This clone was counted only a few times. The chain is built from TRBV27 and TRBJ1-5, with 10 bases matching TRBD1. Per germline, CDR1 MNHEY and CDR2 SMNVEV (reference sequence). The CDR3 spans 15 residues. J gave up 5 bases and V 8 bases, and 9 bases lay outside the gene matches. The CDR3, as DNA: TGTGCCAGCGGGCCGGGACAGGGGTATGATCAGCCCCAGCATTTT. It translates to CASGPGQGYDQPQHF.

V usage is TRBV19 and J usage is TRBJ2-7, with 7 bases identical to TRBD1. This CDR3 is 15 amino acids long. Germline values: CDR1 LNHDA, CDR2 SQIVND (reference sequence). V trimming: 0 bases; J trimming: 3 bases; junction bases outside the gene matches: 5. As DNA, the CDR3 is TGTGCCAGTAGTATAGATACAGGGGCCAGCTACGAGCAGTACTTC. Its translation is CASSIDTGASYEQYF.

The rearrangement joins TRBV4-1 to TRBJ2-7; 11 bases line up with TRBD2. Looked up from germline, CDR1 is MGHRA and CDR2 is YSYEKL. The CDR3 totals 16 residues. V lost 0 bases and J lost 5; bases outside the gene matches: 6. In nucleotides, the CDR3 is TGCGCCAGCAGCCAAGATACAGGACTAGCGGGTAACGAGCAGTACTTC. This encodes CASSQDTGLAGNEQYF.

The CDR3 loop is CASSDHGLAGGEQFF. DNA of the CDR3: TGTGCCAGCAGTGACCACGGACTAGCGGGAGGTGAGCAGTTCTTC. The chain couples TRBV6-4 to TRBJ2-1; 14 positions match TRBD2. V was pared by 2 bases and J by 9 bases, with 3 bases of the junction left unmatched. The CDR3 contains 15 residues. CDR1 MRHNA and CDR2 SNTAGT come from the germline V gene.

This sequence joins TRBV21-1 and TRBJ2-3. TRBV21-1 is a pseudogene locus. There are 14 residues in the CDR3. In nucleotides, the CDR3 is TGTGCCAGCGCCCCGGTCCTAAACCAGGATACGCAGTATTTT. This sequence encodes CASAPVLNQDTQYF.

This clone was counted only a few times. The V call is TRBV29-1, the J call TRBJ1-4; possible D gene TRBD1, 6 bases. This CDR3 has 11 amino acids. With 5 bases removed from V and 5 bases from J, the gap between germline ends came to 6 bases. Germline CDR1 is SQVTM and CDR2 is ANQGSEA. The CDR3 DNA sequence: TGCAGCGTTAGGGGGAATGAAAAACTGTTTTTT. It specifies CSVRGNEKLFF.

The J gene is TRBJ2-7, the V gene TRBV7-9, with 10 bases matching TRBD2. The V segment lost 1 base and the J segment 2 bases; nucleotides outside the gene matches: 2. The CDR3 spans 15 residues. The germline CDR1 and CDR2 sequences are SEHNR and FQNEAQ (reference sequence). The CDR3 coding sequence is TGTGCCAGCAGCTTAGGACTAGCGGGCGCCTACGAGCAGTACTTC. Translation: CASSLGLAGAYEQYF.

The sample holds a few counts of this clone. DNA for the CDR3: TGTGCCTGGAGTGTAGGTGTGAATGGTGAAAAACTGTTTTTT. Amino acids: CAWSVGVNGEKLFF. This chain uses TRBV30 with TRBJ1-4, with unresolved D. The CDR3 sequence is 14 residues long. Germline CDR1 reads GTSNPN; CDR2 reads SVGIG (reference sequence). The ends were cut back, 0 bases at V and 7 bases at J, with 12 bases in the middle. The full variable domain, in which reference TRBV30 and TRBJ1-4 provide the parts outside the CDR3, is SQTIHQWPATLVQPVGSPLSLECTVEGTSNPNLYWYRQAAGRGLQLLFYSVGIGQISSEVPQNLSASRPQDRQFILSSKKLLLSDSGFYLCAWSVGVNGEKLFFGSGTQLSVL.

The chain carries TRBV15 and TRBJ2-1; 8 positions agree with TRBD2. The germline gives CDR1 LNHNV, CDR2 YYDKDF (reference sequence). The CDR3 extends over 14 amino acids. V lost 5 bases to trimming and J lost 2 bases; unmatched junction nucleotides: 2. The CDR3 reads CATSQAGAYNEQFF. The CDR3 region has the DNA TGTGCCACCAGCCAAGCGGGAGCCTACAATGAGCAGTTCTTC. Full variable domain (remainder filled in from reference TRBV15 and TRBJ2-1): DAMVIQNPRYQVTQFGKPVTLSCSQTLNHNVMYWYQQKSSQAPKLLFHYYDKDFNNEADTPDNFQSRRPNTSFCFLDIRSPGLGDTAMYLCATSQAGAYNEQFFGPGTRLTVL.

In DNA, the CDR3 is TGTGCCAGCAGTGACTCTCCGACTAGCGGCGGTGAGCAGTTCTTC. As protein: CASSDSPTSGGEQFF. V usage is TRBV6-4 and J usage is TRBJ2-1; 9 bases fit TRBD2. The CDR3 contains 15 residues. V trimming: 0 bases; J trimming: 9 bases; junction bases outside the gene matches: 6. Germline values: CDR1 MRHNA, CDR2 SNTAGT.

The V gene is TRBV19, the J gene TRBJ2-7; D call uncertain. This CDR3 has 12 amino acids. Trimming removed 2 bases from V and 7 bases from J, with 9 bases in between. The V gene's germline CDR1 is LNHDA and CDR2 SQIVND (reference sequence). In DNA form, the CDR3 reads TGTGCCAGTAGTATAACCCCTCTGGAGCAGTACTTC. This gives the protein CASSITPLEQYF.

The rearrangement joins TRBV27 to TRBJ1-6; D call uncertain. V dropped 2 bases and J dropped 11 bases, with 16 bases sitting between them. Germline V CDR1 and CDR2: MNHEY, SMNVEV (reference sequence). The length of the CDR3 is 15 residues. The CDR3 DNA follows: TGTGCCAGCAGTTTAGCAGCTCTGGGTGGTACACCCCTCCACTTT. Residues: CASSLAALGGTPLHF.

This chain uses TRBV7-8 with TRBJ2-1; 9 nucleotides agree with TRBD2. V was clipped by 0 bases and J by 10 bases; unmatched bases: 7. The germline V gene has CDR1 SGHVS and CDR2 FQNEAQ. The CDR3 is 15 amino acids. CDR3 coding DNA: TGTGCCAGCAGCTTAGCGGCGGGGGGGCGGAAAGAGCAGTTCTTC. Its protein product is CASSLAAGGRKEQFF.

This clone was seen just once. The chain carries TRBV27 and TRBJ2-7, with D maybe TRBD2 (6 bases). Germline-derived CDR1 and CDR2 are MNHEY and SMNVEV (reference sequence). V gave up 3 bases and J gave up 3 bases, with 15 bases separating them. The CDR3 extends over 15 amino acids. The CDR3 sequence: CASSFRGTPSYEQYF. The CDR3 bases are TGTGCCAGCAGTTTTCGGGGGACTCCAAGCTACGAGCAGTACTTC.

J is TRBJ2-2 and V is TRBV4-2; D gene unclear. CDR1 is LGHNA and CDR2 is YNFKEQ in the germline V gene. Trimming pared 1 base from V and 2 bases from J, leaving 8 bases between. The CDR3 is made up of 15 amino acids. The CDR3 DNA reads as TGTGCCAGCAGCCAAGTCTCAGATAACACCGGGGAGCTGTTTTTT. It specifies CASSQVSDNTGELFF.

This chain uses TRBV4-1 with TRBJ1-5; D gene ambiguous. Trimming removed 0 bases at V and 4 bases at J, with 10 bases between. The CDR3 extends over 15 amino acids. CDR1 MGHRA and CDR2 YSYEKL come from the germline V gene. The DNA for the CDR3 is TGCGCCAGCAGCCAAGATAGGCTGATGAATCAGCCCCAGCATTTT. This codes for CASSQDRLMNQPQHF.

The V call is TRBV5-1, the J call TRBJ1-1, with D hard to call. Per the germline V gene, CDR1 is SGHRS and CDR2 is YFSETQ. The CDR3 extends over 16 amino acids. Trimming shortened V by 4 bases and J by 0 bases, and 16 bases separated the two germline ends. The CDR3 loop reads CASSPAPAGLNTEAFF. The DNA of the CDR3 is TGCGCCAGCAGCCCGGCCCCCGCAGGACTGAACACTGAAGCTTTCTTT.

CDR3 amino acids: CASSERGQGTEAFF. CDR3 coding DNA: TGTGCCAGCAGTGAGCGGGGGCAGGGCACTGAAGCTTTCTTT. The genes are TRBV6-1 and TRBJ1-1, with a possible D match to TRBD1 (6 bases). The CDR3 covers 14 residues. Germline V gene lookup returns CDR1 MNHNS and CDR2 SASEGT. V was clipped by 3 bases and J by 4 bases, with 12 bases between them.

This chain uses TRBV27 with TRBJ2-1; no clear D gene. The germline V gene has CDR1 MNHEY and CDR2 SMNVEV (reference sequence). This CDR3 has 14 amino acids. V lost 6 bases and J lost 8, with 17 bases in between. The CDR3 is CASRGRAPWDEQFF. CDR3 coding DNA: TGTGCCAGCAGAGGGCGCGCTCCCTGGGATGAGCAGTTCTTC.

This clone has a handful of counts. The J gene is TRBJ1-1, the V gene TRBV29-1; a possible D gene is TRBD1 (6 bases). There are 14 residues in the CDR3. The V end was cut by 5 bases, the J end by 0 bases, with 13 bases between. The germline CDR1 and CDR2 sequences are SQVTM and ANQGSEA. The CDR3 nucleotides read TGCAGCGTTCTTTCAGGGGTAATGAACACTGAAGCTTTCTTT. Translated: CSVLSGVMNTEAFF.

V and J are TRBV2 and TRBJ2-1; D gene ambiguous. The germline V gene encodes CDR1 SNHLY and CDR2 FYNNEI. V was shortened by 3 bases and J by 8 bases, with 11 bases between the two germline ends. This CDR3 has 13 amino acids. The CDR3 nucleotides are TGTGCCAGCAGTGACGGCCTTTCCCATGAGCAGTTCTTC. It translates to CASSDGLSHEQFF.

The CDR3 bases are TGTGCCAGCAGCTCTCCCTGGCTCGCGTCGGAGACCCAGTACTTC. It codes for CASSSPWLASETQYF. This chain connects TRBV7-9 to TRBJ2-5; no clear D gene. Germline CDR1 reads SEHNR; CDR2 reads FQNEAQ (reference sequence). The germline V and J ends were trimmed by 4 bases and 5 bases, with 17 bases remaining between them. The CDR3 runs to 15 residues.

The V and J genes are TRBV6-4 and TRBJ1-5; D call uncertain. The CDR3 is made up of 14 amino acids. Germline V gives CDR1 MRHNA, CDR2 SNTAGT. V was trimmed by 6 bases and J by 3 bases, leaving 12 bases between them. CDR3 DNA sequence: TGTGCCAGCAGGAGCTGGGGAAACAATCAGCCCCAGCATTTT. Encoded protein: CASRSWGNNQPQHF.